This entry is about one T cell receptor (beta chain). This CDR3 spans 13 amino acids. Germline values: CDR1 GTSNPN, CDR2 SVGIG (reference sequence). Original processing methods: Reference gene primer amplification yielded estimated nucleated cell counts. Produced via immunoSEQ multiplex PCR; TCRdb's table is partial and in-frame only. V and J calls and clone size come straight from that table; D and trimming were deduced from the DNA. Of about 49,000 clones detected, approximately 80% appear once; the ten largest clones hold about two fifths. The entry originates in a study of blood T cell repertoires in COVID-19. Study-level background: There were acute and convalescent COVID-19 samples, and they came from the United States, Italy and Spain. T cells, B-cell-depleted T cells, or PBMCs supplied cDNA or gDNA.

The V gene is TRBV30, the J gene TRBJ1-4; possible D gene TRBD1, 5 bases. The clonotype originates from a man aged 70 or older with active or convalescent COVID-19. Material: peripheral blood. CDR3 coding DNA: TGTGCTAGCGGCAGGGATAATAATGAAAAACTGTTTTTT. It specifies CASGRDNNEKLFF.